The 15 T cell receptor beta chains below come from one sample, sequenced in a study of spatial heterogeneity in lung cancer. Study-level findings and limits: Higher tumor mutation counts went along with higher counts of expanded intratumoral alpha and beta TCRs.

TCRdb used MiXCR to reprocess the 5' RACE reads, holding one entry per CDR3 protein. This sample has approximately 26,000 distinct CDR3 sequences, with more than 8% found just once. No antigen has been assigned to these receptors. The sample's time point: sample taken at primary tumor resection. The source material was lung tumor tissue, sampled at surgery. The origin of the receptors is a male donor with early-stage non-small cell lung cancer.

This clonotype showed up many times. The CDR3 spells CSVWGLEEAFF. The CDR3 nucleotides are TGCAGCGTTTGGGGGCTTGAGGAAGCTTTCTTT. This chain links TRBV29-1 with TRBJ1-1; D might be TRBD1 (6 bases). V lost 5 bases, J lost 8 bases, and 12 bases lay in between. The CDR3 has 11 residues. Germline CDR1 is SQVTM and CDR2 is ANQGSEA.

This clonotype showed up many times. The CDR3 region is CASSPTAGDQETQYF. In DNA, the CDR3 is TGTGCCAGCAGTCCCACAGCGGGGGACCAAGAGACCCAGTACTTC. The chain has TRBV12-3 or TRBV12-4 and TRBJ2-5; TRBD2 agrees at 8 bases. V lost 5 bases to trimming and J lost 0 bases; unmatched junction nucleotides: 5. This CDR3 contains 15 residues.

This clonotype was recorded at least ten times. The CDR3 DNA reads TGCGCCAGCCAATTGGACAGGGGGCTCGATGAGCAGTTCTTC. It translates to CASQLDRGLDEQFF. This chain connects TRBV5-1 to TRBJ2-1; 11 bases are a match to TRBD1. With 7 bases clipped from V and 8 bases from J, the junction kept 8 bases outside the gene matches. Germline V gene data show CDR1 as SGHRS and CDR2 as YFSETQ. This CDR3 is built from 14 residues.

Many counts were recorded for this clonotype. The chain couples TRBV28 to TRBJ1-1; 8 nucleotides match TRBD1. Germline trimming cut 6 bases from V and 8 bases from J; bases unmatched to any gene: 5. The CDR3 has 12 residues. Germline CDR1 MDHEN, CDR2 SYDVKM. The CDR3 spells CASRDRVKEAFF. CDR3 nucleotides: TGTGCCAGCAGGGACAGGGTTAAGGAAGCTTTCTTT.

This rearrangement joins TRBV7-2 to TRBJ2-3; D might be TRBD1 or TRBD2, each matching 6 bases. The V gene's germline CDR1 is SGHTA and CDR2 FQGNSA. V lost 4 bases and J lost 4, with 12 bases in between. The CDR3 totals 14 residues. The CDR3, as DNA: TGTGCCAGCAGCTCGGGGGCAGGGCCAGATACGCAGTATTTT. Its protein product is CASSSGAGPDTQYF.

This clonotype has ten or more counts. The genes are TRBV7-6 and TRBJ2-3; 7 bases match TRBD2. CDR1 and CDR2 (germline): SGHVS, FNYEAQ. This CDR3 has 15 residues. The trim removed 7 bases at V and 2 bases at J, leaving 9 bases unmatched. The CDR3 DNA reads TGTGCCAGCACCAGGCGGGGGTGGCCCACAGATACGCAGTATTTT. This encodes CASTRRGWPTDTQYF.

To note about this clonotype: At one end the junction does not follow the germline gene, possibly because of a read error. The chain uses TRBV12-3 or TRBV12-4 and TRBJ2-2, with D uncertain. This CDR3 has 12 amino acids. CDR3 nucleotide sequence: TGTTCCAGCAGTTTAGACATCGGGGAGCTGTTTTTT. It specifies CSSSLDIGELFF.

This clonotype was recorded many times. V is TRBV6-1 and J is TRBJ2-5; TRBD1 might be the D (5 bases). Trimming cost V 4 bases and J 7 bases, with 16 bases left between them. Germline V lookup: CDR1 MNHNS, CDR2 SASEGT. The CDR3 is made up of 14 amino acids. The CDR3 loop reads CASSAVRAPGTQYF. The CDR3 DNA sequence: TGTGCCAGCAGTGCAGTCAGGGCCCCCGGGACCCAGTACTTC.

This chain connects TRBV7-2 to TRBJ1-2; tentatively, D is TRBD1 (5 bases). This CDR3 spans 15 amino acids. Between the trimmed V and J ends, which lost 5 bases and 5 bases, there was a span of 18 bases. The germline CDR1 and CDR2 sequences are SGHTA and FQGNSA. The CDR3 spells CASSRTVGELYGYTF. CDR3 nucleotides: TGTGCCAGCAGCCGGACCGTGGGGGAACTATATGGCTACACCTTC. The variable domain in full, completed from reference TRBV7-2 and TRBJ1-2, reads GAGVSQSPSNKVTEKGKDVELRCDPISGHTALYWYRQSLGQGLEFLIYFQGNSAPDKSGLPSDRFSAERTGGSVSTLTIQRTQQEDSAVYLCASSRTVGELYGYTFGSGTRLTVV.

This clonotype was found many times. The chain couples TRBV5-1 to TRBJ2-7; TRBD1 aligns across 9 bases. Germline V CDR1 and CDR2: SGHRS, YFSETQ. CDR3 length equals 14 residues. V was clipped by 3 bases and J by 2 bases; unmatched bases: 3. DNA of the CDR3: TGCGCCAGCAGCTCCCGGACAGGGGCCTACGAGCAGTACTTC. It encodes CASSSRTGAYEQYF.

This clonotype was detected only a few times. The rearrangement uses TRBV10-3 and TRBJ1-2, with 9 bases lining up with TRBD1. CDR1 and CDR2 from the germline V gene are ENHRY and SYGVKD. The J segment lost 8 bases and the V segment lost 4 bases, leaving 5 bases of the junction unmatched. The CDR3 runs to 13 residues. The CDR3 bases are TGTGCCATCAGTGCAACAGGGGGCCAGGGCTACACCTTC. It codes for CAISATGGQGYTF.

The V call is TRBV5-1, the J call TRBJ2-2; D may be TRBD2 (5 bases). Germline CDR1 is SGHRS and CDR2 is YFSETQ. V shed 3 bases and J shed 5 bases, with 5 bases lying between them. The CDR3 runs to 12 residues. The CDR3 region has the DNA TGCGCCAGCAGCTGGGAGACCGGGGAGCTGTTTTTT. This gives the protein CASSWETGELFF.

This clonotype was picked up many times. The chain is built from TRBV7-2 and TRBJ2-3; D is possibly TRBD1 (5 bases). The CDR3 contains 15 residues. Germline V gene lookup returns CDR1 SGHTA and CDR2 FQGNSA. With 7 bases removed from V and 0 bases from J, the gap between germline ends came to 14 bases. The CDR3 coding sequence is TGTGCCAGCACCCGTAGTGGGGCTAGCACAGATACGCAGTATTTT. Residues: CASTRSGASTDTQYF.

This chain uses TRBV6-5 with TRBJ2-3; TRBD1 agrees at 7 bases. V was pared by 7 bases and J by 7 bases, with 11 bases of the junction left unmatched. Germline values: CDR1 MNHEY, CDR2 SVGAGI. The CDR3 contains 14 residues. In DNA form, the CDR3 reads TGTGCCAGCAAGGGGGCGTCGGGCCCCCATACGCAGTATTTT. Encoded protein: CASKGASGPHTQYF.

At least ten counts were recorded for this clonotype. The rearrangement joins TRBV7-3 to TRBJ2-7; D ambiguous. Trimming removed 1 base from V and 4 bases from J, with 11 bases in between. The CDR3 spans 14 residues. Per germline, CDR1 SGHTA and CDR2 FQGTGA. CDR3 residues: CASSLKVTPYEQYF. CDR3 nucleotides: TGTGCCAGCAGCTTAAAGGTCACCCCTTACGAGCAGTACTTC.